The entry that follows covers one T cell receptor (beta chain) sequence. The authors negatively isolated CD8+ and CD4+ T cells and FACS-enriched TEMRA cells. The V and J ends lost 3 bases and 1 base, in that order; junction bases with no gene match: 4. There are 14 residues in the CDR3. The germline gives CDR1 SGDLS, CDR2 YYNGEE. The entry originates in a study of CD8 T cells in Susac syndrome. Random hexamers were used to reverse transcribe roughly 0.45 to 1 ug of RNA. By means of immunoSEQ multiplex PCR, TCR beta CDR3 spanning 54 Vbeta and 13 Jbeta underwent amplification. In TCRdb, the immunoSEQ multiplex PCR reads were re-called with MiXCR into one record per CDR3 protein. The sample consists of 150,000 to 200,000 distinct CDR3 sequences, approximately 93% of them appearing once.

The chain joins TRBV9 to TRBJ2-7; 7 bases line up with TRBD2. The sample comprised CD4+ T cells from PBMCs. The TCR was taken from a human donor in good health. The CDR3 DNA sequence: TGTGCCAGCAGCGGTGGGGGGGGATCCTACGAGCAGTACTTC. Translating gives CASSGGGGSYEQYF.